A selection of T cell receptor beta chains follows, all from one sample in a study of blood T cell repertoires in COVID-19. Assay used: immunoSEQ multiplex PCR; TCRdb lists only in-frame clones, some missing. In the table there are about 200,000 clones, about 86% of which are singletons. What was sequenced was PBMCs or T cells enriched from blood (not recorded which). The receptors stem from a woman between 40 and 50 years old with acute COVID-19. CDR3s include the opening cysteine and the closing phenylalanine or tryptophan.

J gene | CDR3 length | V gene | CDR3 protein
TRBJ2-3 | 16 | TRBV4-3 | CASSRSQGQGGDTQYF
TRBJ2-7 | 16 | TRBV7-2 | CASSPSQGTSSYEQYF
TRBJ2-7 | 14 | TRBV18 | CASSRGGSPYEQYF
TRBJ1-5 | 18 | TRBV28 | CASSPTGTGGGGNQPQHF
TRBJ2-1 | 16 | TRBV19 | CASSIEEGANYNEQFF
TRBJ1-5 | 15 | TRBV7-2 | CASSDQGVLNQPQHF
TRBJ2-3 | 16 | TRBV5-1 | CASSQGDTAYRQTQYF
TRBJ2-2 | 15 | TRBV19 | CASSYQGAWAGELFF
TRBJ2-1 | 14 | TRBV5-1 | CASSNQGQNNEQFF
TRBJ2-1 | 15 | TRBV3-1/TRBV3-2 | CASSQDPRFDNEQFF
TRBJ1-6 | 14 | TRBV6-5 | CASSSHSYNSPLHF
TRBJ2-7 | 14 | TRBV6-4 | CASSDGPFGYEQYF
TRBJ1-3 | 15 | TRBV6-8 | CAILLDSPAGNTIYF
TRBJ1-2 | 15 | TRBV28 | CASGSGTGQTYGYTF
TRBJ1-1 | 12 | TRBV2 | CASRTDRGEAFF
TRBJ2-1 | 14 | TRBV7-2 | CASSLRAAYNEQFF
TRBJ1-2 | 15 | TRBV28 | CASSYGGPPNYGYTF